This TCR beta chain was obtained from a study of control samples from healthy donors and cancer patients. The ends were cut back, 8 bases at V and 2 bases at J, with 13 bases in the middle. The CDR3 is 14 residues long. Germline CDR1 is MDHEN and CDR2 is SYDVKM. The data were produced by immunoSEQ multiplex PCR, yet TCRdb's version contains in-frame clones alone and is incomplete. This repertoire shows 200,000 to 250,000 clones, roughly 94% found once; its top ten account for more than 1.3%. The sequenced sample consisted of blood. The chain links TRBV28 to TRBJ1-5; D call uncertain. The sequence came from a man over 45 in good health. CDR3 nucleotides: TGTGCCAGCTCGTCGGGGAGTGGCAATCAGCCCCAGCATTTT. Its translation: CASSSGSGNQPQHF.